Each of the 26 T cell receptor beta chains below was sequenced from the same sample in a study of tumor and adjacent non-tumor tissue in lung cancer. A modified ARM-PCR protocol with three rounds of nested PCR amplified TCRbeta. TCRdb processed the multiplex PCR reads anew with MiXCR; each CDR3 protein has one entry. The table lists some 100,000 distinct CDR3 sequences, 65% of them singletons. RNA was extracted from bulk tissue without any cell sorting. Distant lung tissue was collected more than 3 cm away from the tumor edge. The specimen sequenced was distant non-tumor lung tissue. The receptors come from a man aged 25-45 years with non-small cell lung cancer.

As regards this clonotype: The CDR3 end shows no conserved phenylalanine or tryptophan, and so a read error is likely. It is unclear where the CDR3 begins or ends on the DNA, so no DNA is shown, and the CDR3 is as TCRdb lists it. The chain carries TRBV20-1 and TRBJ2-1; the D segment call TRBD1 is taken from the table without a DNA check. The CDR3 spans 16 residues, counting both ends. CDR1 and CDR2 from the germline V gene are DFQATT and SNEGSKA (reference sequence). The CDR3: CSARGRGATRHNERFL.

This clonotype was detected a few times. This sequence may be a read error, since a much larger clone differs from it by one base. V and J are TRBV20-1 and TRBJ2-7; no reliable D call. In germline, CDR1 is DFQATT, CDR2 SNEGSKA (reference sequence). The CDR3 runs to 13 residues. Trimming removed 3 bases from V and 4 bases from J, with 13 bases in between. CDR3 in amino acids: CSASYWAEYEQYF. CDR3 nucleotides: TGCAGTGCTAGTTACTGGGCTGAGTACGAGCAGTACTTC.

A few counts support this clonotype. V usage is TRBV12-3 or TRBV12-4 and J usage is TRBJ2-7; the match to TRBD2 covers 8 bases. The CDR3 is made up of 14 amino acids. V was clipped by 6 bases and J by 2 bases; unmatched bases: 6. CDR3: CASSTLAGTYEQYF. In DNA, the CDR3 is TGTGCCAGCAGCACCCTAGCGGGCACCTACGAGCAGTACTTC.

Points on this clonotype: One base away lies a much larger clone, so this may be a sequencing read error. The CDR3 DNA reads as TGTGCCAGCAGCTTGGGACTGGACACTGAAGCTTTCTTT. It yields the protein CASSLGLDTEAFF. This chain uses TRBV7-2 with TRBJ1-1; maybe TRBD1 (5 bases). Germline assignment: CDR1 SGHTA and CDR2 FQGNSA. V gave up 3 bases and J gave up 3 bases, with 8 bases separating them. This CDR3 spans 13 amino acids.

Worth noting for this clonotype: The junction and the germline gene differ at one end; a read error may be behind it. The chain links TRBV6-1 to TRBJ2-4; D not certain. The CDR3 is 13 amino acids. CDR1 is MNHNS and CDR2 is SASEGT in the germline V gene. CDR3 sequence (DNA): TGTGCCAGCAGGAAAGGGTACAAAGACATTCAGTACTTC. It specifies CASRKGYKDIQYF.

The chain links TRBV10-1 to TRBJ2-7; 11 bases are shared with TRBD1. The CDR3 runs 13 residues. V lost 4 bases to trimming and J lost 6 bases; unmatched junction nucleotides: 2. Per the germline V gene, CDR1 is WNHNN and CDR2 is SYGVQD (reference sequence). DNA for the CDR3: TGCGCCAGCAGTGCGGACAGGGGGCGCGAGCAGTACTTC. It translates to CASSADRGREQYF.

This clonotype was seen just once. V and J are TRBV10-2 and TRBJ1-5; D remains ambiguous. The CDR3 has 16 amino acids. Germline CDR1 and CDR2: WSHSY and SAAADI. V lost 8 bases and J lost 3, with 20 bases in between. CDR3 residues: CASCEGILDLNQPQHF. CDR3 bases: TGCGCCAGCTGCGAGGGAATTTTGGACCTCAATCAGCCCCAGCATTTT.

About this clonotype itself: A much larger clone lies one base from this, so it may be a read error. No conserved phenylalanine or tryptophan ends this CDR3, so it is likely a read error. The chain links TRBV5-4 to TRBJ2-7; 9 nucleotides match TRBD1. Germline V gives CDR1 SGHNT, CDR2 YYREEE (reference sequence). The CDR3 has 16 residues. V dropped 4 bases and J dropped 9; count of bases not matched to a gene: 17. This CDR3 is CASSPGVRTGALGQYI. The DNA of the CDR3 is TGTGCCAGCAGCCCGGGAGTCCGGACAGGGGCCTTAGGGCAGTACATC.

As to this clonotype: At one boundary the junction diverges from the germline segment, which might be a read error. The rearrangement links TRBV7-9 to TRBJ1-4; D not resolved. CDR3 size: 14 residues. CDR1 is SEHNR and CDR2 is FQNEAQ in the germline V gene (reference sequence). The CDR3 is CASSLVGTDEKLSF. The DNA for the CDR3 is TGTGCCAGCAGCTTAGTTGGAACAGATGAAAAACTGTCTTTT.

To note about this clonotype: This may come from a read error, since a much larger clone is one base off. The rearrangement links TRBV10-2 to TRBJ2-3; no clear D. Per the germline V gene, CDR1 is WSHSY and CDR2 is SAAADI. This CDR3 spans 11 amino acids. CDR3 sequence reads: CASSEPDTQCF. For the CDR3, the DNA is TGCGCCAGCAGTGAACCAGATACGCAGTGTTTT.

The chain is built from TRBV30 and TRBJ1-4, with 7 bases lining up with TRBD1. Germline V CDR1 and CDR2: GTSNPN, SVGIG (reference sequence). Germline trimming cut 3 bases from V and 8 bases from J; bases unmatched to any gene: 6. This CDR3 region has 13 residues. In DNA form, the CDR3 reads TGTGCCTGGAGCCTGGCCAGGGGGGAAAAACTGTTTTTT. It codes for CAWSLARGEKLFF.

A note on this clonotype: This may arise from a read error, as a much more abundant clone is one base away. V usage is TRBV24-1 and J usage is TRBJ2-2; 7 bases line up with TRBD1. CDR3 length: 17 amino acids. The germline gives CDR1 KGHDR, CDR2 SFDVKD. The CDR3 protein is CATSDSEGGANTRELFF. In DNA, the CDR3 is TGTGCCACCAGTGACTCCGAAGGGGGCGCTAACACCAGGGAGCTGTTTTTT.

This clonotype has a single count. An end of the junction differs from the germline gene, which may be a read error. This chain connects TRBV29-1 to TRBJ1-1; D is undetermined. CDR1 and CDR2 from the germline V gene are SQVTM and ANQGSEA. The CDR3 has 13 amino acids. The CDR3, as DNA: TGCAGTGTTGAAGACCGGGATAGAGGTGAAGCTTTCTTT. Encoded protein: CSVEDRDRGEAFF. Full variable domain (remainder filled in from reference TRBV29-1 and TRBJ1-1): SAVISQKPSRDICQRGTSLTIQCQVDSQVTMMFWYRQQPGQSLTLIATANQGSEATYESGFVIDKFPISRPNLTFSTLTVSNMSPEDSSIYLCSVEDRDRGEAFFGQGTRLTVV.

This clonotype was counted only a few times. J is TRBJ1-1 and V is TRBV11-2; D may be TRBD1 (5 bases). The germline V and J ends were trimmed by 2 bases and 0 bases, with 10 bases remaining between them. Germline V CDR1 and CDR2: SGHAT, FQNNGV. The CDR3 runs to 15 residues. Here the CDR3 reads CASSLQGSVNTEAFF. The CDR3 bases are TGTGCCAGCAGCTTACAGGGTTCGGTGAACACTGAAGCTTTCTTT.

A note on this clonotype: The germline gene is not matched at one end of the junction; a read error may be the cause. This sequence joins TRBV29-1 and TRBJ2-3; D is possibly TRBD1 or TRBD2 (6 bases each). The CDR3 loop spans 15 amino acids. The germline CDR1 and CDR2 sequences are SQVTM and ANQGSEA. CDR3 protein: CTVTTSGGHTDTQYF. Here the CDR3 DNA reads TGCACCGTTACGACTAGTGGGGGGCACACAGATACGCAATATTTT.

Concerning this clonotype itself: One base away lies a much larger clone, so this may be a sequencing read error. V is TRBV6-1 and J is TRBJ1-1, with D maybe TRBD1 (6 bases). The germline V gene encodes CDR1 MNHNS and CDR2 SASEGT. CDR3 size: 20 residues. The CDR3: CASSEVLQGMGIGLNTVAFF. The CDR3 DNA is TGTGCCAGCAGTGAAGTCCTCCAGGGGATGGGGATCGGGTTGAACACTGTAGCTTTCTTT.

In the case of this clonotype: The conserved phenylalanine or tryptophan is not found at the CDR3 terminus, so this likely reflects a read error. The V call is TRBV29-1, the J call TRBJ2-1, with 7 bases identical to TRBD2. This CDR3 comprises 15 residues. In germline, CDR1 is SQVTM, CDR2 ANQGSEA. This CDR3 reads CSIAAGVSSHNEQFL. CDR3 DNA: TGCAGCATTGCTGCGGGGGTGAGCTCCCACAATGAGCAGTTCCTC.

This clonotype was detected ten times or more. The chain links TRBV29-1 to TRBJ2-1; perhaps D is TRBD1 or TRBD2 (5 bases each). Trimming took off 5 bases at V and 7 bases at J, with 15 bases between the two ends. CDR3 length: 13 amino acids. Germline CDR1 reads SQVTM; CDR2 reads ANQGSEA. DNA of the CDR3: TGCAGCGTTCTGGGCCGGGGCGGGAATGAGCAGTTCTTC. The encoded protein is CSVLGRGGNEQFF.

On this clonotype itself: This may come from a read error, since a much larger clone is one base off. V usage is TRBV5-5 and J usage is TRBJ2-7; the D gene could be TRBD1 or TRBD2 (5 bases each). Germline CDR1 is SGHKS and CDR2 is YYEKEE (reference sequence). The CDR3 has 15 residues. The CDR3 sequence: CDSSWSGGSSYEQYF. DNA of the CDR3: TGTGACAGCAGCTGGAGTGGGGGTAGCTCCTACGAGCAGTACTTC. Together with reference TRBV5-5 and TRBJ2-7, the CDR3 gives the full variable domain: DAGVTQSPTHLIKTRGQQVTLRCSPISGHKSVSWYQQVLGQGPQFIFQYYEKEERGRGNFPDRFSARQFPNYSSELNVNALLLGDSALYLCDSSWSGGSSYEQYFGPGTRLTVT.

This clonotype was recorded at least ten times. V and J are TRBV12-3 or TRBV12-4 and TRBJ1-2; no reliable D call. The CDR3 covers 12 residues. V lost 4 bases and J 5 bases, leaving 8 bases between the germline ends. CDR3 protein: CASSSYSYGYTF. In DNA, the CDR3 is TGTGCCAGCAGTTCTTACAGTTATGGCTACACCTTC.

Concerning this clonotype: The junction departs from the called germline gene at one end, perhaps through a read error. The chain links TRBV20-1 to TRBJ2-1; 13 positions match TRBD2. The CDR3 has 17 residues. Germline lookup yields CDR1 DFQATT and CDR2 SNEGSKA (reference sequence). DNA of the CDR3: TGCAGTGCTAGAGGCTTACTAGCGGGAGGGAAGTATAATGATCAGTTCTTC. Translation gives CSARGLLAGGKYNDQFF.

Details on this clonotype: The junction differs from germline at one of its ends, possibly a read error. V usage is TRBV29-1 and J usage is TRBJ2-2; 7 positions agree with TRBD1. The CDR3 covers 13 residues. Germline lookup yields CDR1 SQVTM and CDR2 ANQGSEA. CDR3 in amino acids: CSVGTENTGELFF. DNA for the CDR3: TGCAGCGTAGGGACAGAGAACACCGGGGAGCTTTTTTTT.

Regarding this clonotype: A much larger clone sits a single nucleotide away, making a read error possible. The rearrangement joins TRBV6-2 or TRBV6-3 to TRBJ2-1; D remains ambiguous. The germline V gene encodes CDR1 MNHEY and CDR2 SVGEGT. CDR3 length: 13 residues. The CDR3 sequence: CVSSSLLGSEQFF. CDR3 DNA: TGTGTCAGCAGCTCCCTTCTTGGAAGTGAGCAGTTCTTC.

In the case of this clonotype: The junction does not match germline at one end; this may be a read error. The V gene is TRBV6-2 or TRBV6-3, the J gene TRBJ2-2, with 9 bases identical to TRBD1. Germline V gene data show CDR1 as MNHEY and CDR2 as SVGEGT. This CDR3 spans 15 amino acids. In nucleotides, the CDR3 is TGTGCCGGCAGTGCACAGGGGGCTGATACCGGGGAACTGTTTTTT. Amino acids: CAGSAQGADTGELFF.

Only one count was recorded for this clonotype. This chain uses TRBV10-1 with TRBJ2-2, with D possibly matching TRBD2 (5 bases). The CDR3 totals 13 residues. V was pared by 6 bases and J by 11 bases, with 16 bases between. Germline values: CDR1 WNHNN, CDR2 SYGVQD (reference sequence). As DNA, the CDR3 is TGCGCCAGCAGCCCCGTCGCGGGCGGCGAGCTGTTTTTT. Protein product: CASSPVAGGELFF.

The gene calls are TRBV6-1 and TRBJ1-5, with D possibly TRBD1 on 5 matching bases. Germline lookup yields CDR1 MNHNS and CDR2 SASEGT. This CDR3 contains 15 residues. V gave up 9 bases and J gave up 7 bases, with 22 bases separating them. The DNA for the CDR3 is TGTGCCAGTAGTATCCGCGACAGTTCGGGACAGCCCCAGCATTTT. Translated, it gives CASSIRDSSGQPQHF.